The 32 T cell receptor beta chains below all came from one sample that was sequenced in a study of vaccination effects on CD4 cells after COVID-19. Method: immunoSEQ multiplex PCR; TCRdb's copy keeps in-frame clones and lacks some. Of 65,000 to 80,000 clones listed, 60% to 80% are singletons. Their antigens are not known. With more than 9 days of culture completed, CD4+ T cells were isolated. Material: CD4+ T cells from PBMCs cultured without peptide, obtained before COVID-19 vaccination. The receptors come from a human donor who received a COVID-19 vaccine.

The chain carries TRBV19 and TRBJ1-6; 11 bases are a match to TRBD1. V lost 3 bases to trimming and J lost 7 bases; unmatched junction nucleotides: 2. This CDR3 contains 15 residues. Germline V lookup: CDR1 LNHDA, CDR2 SQIVND (reference sequence). CDR3 region: CASSIGDRGNSPLHF. CDR3 coding DNA: TGTGCCAGTAGTATCGGGGACAGGGGGAATTCACCCCTCCACTTT.

The V gene is TRBV3-1 (or the pseudogene TRBV3-2), the J gene TRBJ2-5, with a weak D call TRBD2 (6 bases). The CDR3 has 15 amino acids. Trimming shortened V by 1 base and J by 1 base, and 10 bases separated the two germline ends. Germline V gene sequence: CDR1 LGHDT, CDR2 YNNKEL (reference sequence). The chain's CDR3 is CASSQGAGIQETQYF. In nucleotides, the CDR3 is TGTGCCAGCAGCCAAGGTGCGGGGATCCAAGAGACCCAGTACTTC.

The genes are TRBV3-1 (or the pseudogene TRBV3-2) and TRBJ1-1, with TRBD1 as a possible D gene (5 bases). V lost 2 bases, J lost 3 bases, and 13 bases lay in between. Germline CDR1 LGHDT, CDR2 YNNKEL (reference sequence). The CDR3 is 15 amino acids. The CDR3 here is CASSQLQGGYTEAFF. In DNA form, the CDR3 reads TGTGCCAGCAGCCAACTCCAGGGAGGGTACACTGAAGCTTTCTTT.

This rearrangement joins TRBV2 to TRBJ1-1; D not certain. The CDR3 covers 14 residues. V lost 1 base and J 1 base, leaving 7 bases between the germline ends. From germline, CDR1 is SNHLY and CDR2 FYNNEI. CDR3 DNA sequence: TGTGCCAGCAGTGAAGGCACCAGGAACACTGAAGCTTTCTTT. Its translation: CASSEGTRNTEAFF.

The rearrangement links TRBV7-8 to TRBJ2-1; no reliable D call. The CDR3 loop spans 16 amino acids. V dropped 5 bases and J dropped 0 bases, with 14 bases sitting between them. Germline V gene lookup returns CDR1 SGHVS and CDR2 FQNEAQ. CDR3 in amino acids: CASSPDTQSSYNEQFF. DNA for the CDR3: TGTGCCAGCAGCCCAGACACTCAGAGCTCCTACAATGAGCAGTTCTTC.

This clone came up a few times. This chain uses TRBV28 with TRBJ1-6, with D maybe TRBD1 (6 bases). The CDR3 runs to 14 residues. Trimming took 5 bases from V and 5 from J, leaving 10 bases between them. Germline CDR1 reads MDHEN; CDR2 reads SYDVKM. DNA of the CDR3: TGTGCCAGCAGTCTTACAGGGAATAATTCACCCCTCCACTTT. It specifies CASSLTGNNSPLHF.

This clone was counted between two and nine times. The rearrangement uses TRBV18 and TRBJ1-1, with unresolved D. CDR1 KGHSH and CDR2 LQKENI come from the germline V gene. This CDR3 has 12 residues. V was pared by 1 base and J by 6 bases, with 6 bases between. This CDR3 is CASSPLTPEAFF. Written as DNA, the CDR3 is TGTGCCAGCTCACCACTTACACCTGAAGCTTTCTTT. Complete variable domain (other parts from reference TRBV18 and TRBJ1-1): NAGVMQNPRHLVRRRGQEARLRCSPMKGHSHVYWYRQLPEEGLKFMVYLQKENIIDESGMPKERFSAEFPKEGPSILRIQQVVRGDSAAYFCASSPLTPEAFFGQGTRLTVV.

This clone was seen a single time. The chain combines TRBV7-3 with TRBJ2-1; D might be TRBD2 (5 bases). Per the germline V gene, CDR1 is SGHTA and CDR2 is FQGTGA. Trimming pared 0 bases from V and 7 bases from J, leaving 16 bases between. The CDR3 runs 16 residues. In nucleotides, the CDR3 is TGTGCCAGCAGCTTAACTCCCGGGGTTCTCGCTAATGAGCAGTTCTTC. It yields the protein CASSLTPGVLANEQFF.

The chain employs TRBV7-2 and TRBJ2-1; 7 positions agree with TRBD2. V shed 5 bases and J 6 bases; nucleotides not matched to a gene: 16. The CDR3 length is 17 residues. Germline CDR1 reads SGHTA; CDR2 reads FQGNSA. CDR3 protein: CASSPPGGTPDGNEQFF. In DNA, the CDR3 is TGTGCCAGCAGCCCGCCCGGGGGGACTCCGGATGGCAATGAGCAGTTCTTC.

The rearrangement joins TRBV18 to TRBJ1-4; no clear D. The CDR3 extends over 14 amino acids. Germline CDR1 and CDR2: KGHSH and LQKENI. V gave up 5 bases and J gave up 5 bases, with 12 bases separating them. The CDR3 sequence: CASSKLALNEKLFF. CDR3 sequence (DNA): TGTGCCAGCTCAAAGTTGGCACTCAATGAAAAACTGTTTTTT.

V gene TRBV7-2 combines with J gene TRBJ1-2; possibly TRBD1 for D (6 bases). The CDR3 covers 14 residues. Trimming took 4 bases from V and 8 from J, leaving 17 bases between them. The germline CDR1 and CDR2 sequences are SGHTA and FQGNSA. DNA for the CDR3: TGTGCCAGCAGCTCCTTCGCAGGGGCAGAAGGCTACACCTTC. It translates to CASSSFAGAEGYTF.

The rearrangement joins TRBV18 to TRBJ2-5, with D possibly being TRBD1 (6 bases). Germline values: CDR1 KGHSH, CDR2 LQKENI. CDR3 length equals 16 residues. Trimming left V 3 bases short and J 1 base short, with 15 bases between. The CDR3 DNA follows: TGTGCCAGCTCACCTTTCGGAGAAGGGGGCCAAGAGACCCAGTACTTC. Amino acid sequence: CASSPFGEGGQETQYF.

The genes are TRBV19 and TRBJ1-2; TRBD1 matches 8 bases. V shed 5 bases and J 8 bases; nucleotides not matched to a gene: 13. The CDR3 contains 15 residues. Germline V gene lookup returns CDR1 LNHDA and CDR2 SQIVND (reference sequence). In DNA, the CDR3 is TGTGCCAGTAGTTCTACCGGGACAGGTGTCCGAGGCTACACCTTC. Its translation is CASSSTGTGVRGYTF.

The chain employs TRBV30 and TRBJ2-1; TRBD2 aligns across 10 bases. The V gene end was trimmed by 4 bases and the J gene end by 6 bases; junction bases not matched to a gene: 6. CDR3 length: 14 residues. The germline CDR1 and CDR2 sequences are GTSNPN and SVGIG (reference sequence). The CDR3 is CAWNTGTSVNEQFF. CDR3 DNA: TGTGCCTGGAACACCGGGACTAGCGTCAATGAGCAGTTCTTC. Variable domain in full (rest from reference TRBV30 and TRBJ2-1): SQTIHQWPATLVQPVGSPLSLECTVEGTSNPNLYWYRQAAGRGLQLLFYSVGIGQISSEVPQNLSASRPQDRQFILSSKKLLLSDSGFYLCAWNTGTSVNEQFFGPGTRLTVL.

In its sample, this clone was seen a few times. CDR3 in amino acids: CASSFREARNSPLHF. For the CDR3, the DNA is TGTGCCAGCAGCTTTAGGGAGGCGCGTAATTCACCCCTCCACTTT. V gene TRBV5-6 combines with J gene TRBJ1-6; D ambiguous. Per the germline V gene, CDR1 is SGHDT and CDR2 is YYEEEE. Trimming removed 2 bases from V and 6 bases from J, with 12 bases in between. The CDR3 is made up of 15 amino acids. Full variable domain (outside the CDR3, taken from reference TRBV5-6 and TRBJ1-6): DAGVTQSPTHLIKTRGQQVTLRCSPKSGHDTVSWYQQALGQGPQFIFQYYEEEERQRGNFPDRFSGHQFPNYSSELNVNALLLGDSALYLCASSFREARNSPLHFGNGTRLTVT.

This sequence joins TRBV11-3 and TRBJ2-2; D unresolved. Germline V gene lookup returns CDR1 SGHNT and CDR2 YENEEA. Trimming stripped 5 bases from V and 6 bases from J, with 10 bases between. The length of the CDR3 is 13 residues. The CDR3 reads CASSPSDPGELFF. Here the CDR3 DNA reads TGTGCCAGCAGCCCAAGCGACCCCGGGGAGCTGTTTTTT.

The chain has TRBV5-5 and TRBJ1-1; perhaps TRBD1 as D (5 bases). Germline lookup yields CDR1 SGHKS and CDR2 YYEKEE (reference sequence). The CDR3 has 14 amino acids. V was trimmed by 0 bases and J by 7 bases, leaving 13 bases between them. CDR3 protein: CASSLVGGTVEAFF. The CDR3 DNA reads as TGTGCCAGCAGCTTGGTTGGAGGGACGGTTGAAGCTTTCTTT.

The chain couples TRBV6-5 to TRBJ2-5, with D possibly TRBD2 on 7 matching bases. CDR1 is MNHEY and CDR2 is SVGAGI in the germline V gene. V lost 4 bases to trimming and J lost 5 bases, with 17 bases between them. The CDR3 has 15 amino acids. The CDR3 protein is CASSSRGGLVETQYF. The CDR3 DNA sequence: TGTGCCAGCAGTTCCCGCGGGGGCCTTGTTGAGACCCAGTACTTC.

The rearrangement uses TRBV7-3 and TRBJ1-1, with D perhaps TRBD1 (5 bases). Germline CDR1 is SGHTA and CDR2 is FQGTGA. The CDR3 is 13 amino acids. Trimming took off 4 bases at V and 4 bases at J, with 10 bases between the two ends. The CDR3 sequence: CASSSQGGTEAFF. CDR3 in DNA: TGTGCCAGCAGCTCCCAGGGCGGCACTGAAGCTTTCTTT.

The gene calls are TRBV5-8 and TRBJ2-2; 8 bases match TRBD1. Unmatched junction bases numbered 10, after V lost 3 bases and J lost 3 bases. Per germline, CDR1 SGHTS and CDR2 YDEGEE. This CDR3 is 17 amino acids long. CDR3: CASSSPSGTGYTGELFF. The CDR3, as DNA: TGTGCCAGCAGCTCCCCTTCTGGGACAGGATACACCGGGGAGCTGTTTTTT.

J is TRBJ2-3 and V is TRBV24-1, with a weak D call TRBD1 (5 bases). The CDR3 sequence is 13 residues long. Germline CDR1 is KGHDR and CDR2 is SFDVKD. V lost 2 bases to trimming and J lost 5 bases, with 7 bases between them. CDR3 coding DNA: TGTGCCACCAGTGATTACAGGAAAGATACGCAGTATTTT. It is translated as CATSDYRKDTQYF.

The rearrangement links TRBV2 to TRBJ1-2; no clear D gene. The germline gives CDR1 SNHLY, CDR2 FYNNEI. V was trimmed by 6 bases and J by 5 bases, leaving 19 bases between them. The CDR3 runs 15 residues. The CDR3 DNA reads TGTGCCAGCAGACGCTCGCCCGACGGGGTTTATGGCTACACCTTC. Its protein is CASRRSPDGVYGYTF.

This chain links TRBV18 with TRBJ2-3; no definite D call. With 3 bases removed from V and 0 bases from J, the gap between germline ends came to 4 bases. CDR3 length: 13 residues. Germline assignment: CDR1 KGHSH and CDR2 LQKENI. The CDR3 bases are TGTGCCAGCTCACCCCCTAGCACAGATACGCAGTATTTT. Its translation is CASSPPSTDTQYF.

This clone was counted only a few times. The chain recombines TRBV27 with TRBJ1-1; D remains unclear. Trimming removed 2 bases from V and 2 bases from J, with 6 bases in between. Germline V gene sequence: CDR1 MNHEY, CDR2 SMNVEV (reference sequence). The CDR3 sequence is 13 residues long. The CDR3 DNA reads as TGTGCCAGCAGTTTAAACAGAAACACTGAAGCTTTCTTT. Translating gives CASSLNRNTEAFF.

The genes are TRBV18 and TRBJ2-5; tentatively, D is TRBD1 (6 bases). V dropped 5 bases and J dropped 9 bases, with 16 bases sitting between them. The CDR3 length is 13 residues. Germline loops: CDR1 KGHSH, CDR2 LQKENI. CDR3 sequence: CASSTGTPPSQYF. As DNA, the CDR3 is TGTGCCAGCTCAACAGGGACACCCCCGTCCCAGTACTTC.

The V and J genes are TRBV2 and TRBJ2-1; TRBD2 matches 9 bases. This CDR3 spans 15 amino acids. Germline values: CDR1 SNHLY, CDR2 FYNNEI. With 2 bases clipped from V and 7 bases from J, the junction kept 6 bases outside the gene matches. Here the CDR3 DNA reads TGTGCCAGCAGTGAAAGGGCTAGCGGGGCAAATGAGCAGTTCTTC. Translating it yields CASSERASGANEQFF.

As DNA, the CDR3 is TGTGCCAGCCGGGAGAGCTCCTATAATTCACCCCTCCACTTT. This encodes CASRESSYNSPLHF. This chain links TRBV5-4 with TRBJ1-6, with unresolved D. The CDR3 loop spans 14 amino acids. Germline V CDR1 and CDR2: SGHNT, YYREEE (reference sequence). The germline V and J ends were trimmed by 7 bases and 0 bases, with 8 bases remaining between them. Looking up the rest from reference TRBV5-4 and TRBJ1-6 gives the full variable domain: ETGVTQSPTHLIKTRGQQVTLRCSSQSGHNTVSWYQQALGQGPQFIFQYYREEENGRGNFPPRFSGLQFPNYSSELNVNALELDDSALYLCASRESSYNSPLHFGNGTRLTVT.

This chain joins TRBV28 and TRBJ1-5, with TRBD1 matching over 7 bases. Germline V gene sequence: CDR1 MDHEN, CDR2 SYDVKM. The V segment lost 3 bases and the J segment 1 base; nucleotides outside the gene matches: 3. There are 15 residues in the CDR3. As DNA, the CDR3 is TGTGCCAGCAGTTTGACAGGGACGAGCAATCAGCCCCAGCATTTT. It yields the protein CASSLTGTSNQPQHF.

The V and J genes are TRBV7-2 and TRBJ2-1; 9 nucleotides agree with TRBD2. Looked up from germline, CDR1 is SGHTA and CDR2 is FQGNSA. The CDR3 runs to 15 residues. The J segment lost 7 bases and the V segment lost 8 bases, leaving 12 bases of the junction unmatched. For the CDR3, the DNA is TGTGCCAGCTGCTGGAGAGGCGGGGGGGGGAATGAGCAGTTCTTC. Translating it yields CASCWRGGGGNEQFF.

The V and J genes are TRBV10-3 and TRBJ2-1, with D maybe TRBD2 (5 bases). Per germline, CDR1 ENHRY and CDR2 SYGVKD. There are 15 residues in the CDR3. V was cut by 3 bases and J by 8 bases, with 17 bases left in between. The CDR3: CAISERTSFNDEQFF. The CDR3, as DNA: TGTGCCATCAGTGAAAGGACTTCGTTTAATGATGAGCAGTTCTTC.

The chain has TRBV19 and TRBJ2-2; perhaps TRBD2 as D (6 bases). The V gene's germline CDR1 is LNHDA and CDR2 SQIVND (reference sequence). The CDR3 sequence is 14 residues long. V was pared by 10 bases and J by 3 bases, with 15 bases between. In DNA, the CDR3 is TGTGCCACCCTTCGGGGGTGGGACACCGGGGAGCTGTTTTTT. This encodes CATLRGWDTGELFF.

The chain couples TRBV5-1 to TRBJ2-5; the match to TRBD1 covers 10 bases. CDR3 length: 16 residues. The germline V gene has CDR1 SGHRS and CDR2 YFSETQ. V was pared by 3 bases and J by 5 bases, with 10 bases of the junction left unmatched. In DNA form, the CDR3 reads TGCGCCAGCAGCTCCGGGACAGGGGAACCGGGGGAGACCCAGTACTTC. Translated: CASSSGTGEPGETQYF.